This T cell receptor (beta chain) was observed in a study of beta chain features in type 1 diabetes. Details on this clone: As yet, its antigen is unknown.

CD45RO/CCR7/CD25/CD127/CD95/CD27 sorting isolated CD4+ naive, central memory, regulatory and stem cell-like memory cells. Germline V gene sequence: CDR1 SGHTA, CDR2 FQGNSA. With 7 bases removed from V and 2 bases from J, the gap between germline ends came to 13 bases. The CDR3 is made up of 14 amino acids. Study findings and constraints: TCRB CDR3s from Type 1 diabetes patients were moderately but significantly shorter in all four CD4+ subsets.

As every portion of the isolated RNA was reverse transcribed, the sequencing read expressed TCRB transcripts. TCRdb's copy holds only in-frame clones and misses some; the assay was immunoSEQ multiplex PCR. This sample has hundreds of thousands of clones, with more than 13% found just once. The chain couples TRBV7-2 to TRBJ2-3; D ambiguous. The origin of this receptor is a man aged 18-30 years with type 1 diabetes. Material: naive CD4+ T cells from blood. The CDR3 sequence: CASTFLGPTDTQYF. CDR3 in DNA: TGTGCCAGCACCTTTCTAGGGCCCACAGATACGCAGTATTTT.